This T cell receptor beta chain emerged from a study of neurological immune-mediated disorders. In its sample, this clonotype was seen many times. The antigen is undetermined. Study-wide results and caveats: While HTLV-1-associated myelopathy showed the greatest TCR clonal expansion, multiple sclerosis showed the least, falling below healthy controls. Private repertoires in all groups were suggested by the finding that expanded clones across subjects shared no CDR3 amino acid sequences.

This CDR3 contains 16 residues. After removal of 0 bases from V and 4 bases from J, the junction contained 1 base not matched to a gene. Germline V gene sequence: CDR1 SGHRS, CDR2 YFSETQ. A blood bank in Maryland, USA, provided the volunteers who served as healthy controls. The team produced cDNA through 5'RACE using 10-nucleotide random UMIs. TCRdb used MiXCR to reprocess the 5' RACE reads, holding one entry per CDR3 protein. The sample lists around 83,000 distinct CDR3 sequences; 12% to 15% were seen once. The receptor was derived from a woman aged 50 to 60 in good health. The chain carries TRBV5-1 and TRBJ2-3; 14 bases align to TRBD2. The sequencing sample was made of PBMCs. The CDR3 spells CASSLGLAGGPDTQYF. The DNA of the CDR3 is TGCGCCAGCAGCTTGGGACTAGCGGGAGGGCCAGATACGCAGTATTTT.